This T cell receptor (beta chain) was observed in a study of spatial heterogeneity in lung cancer. Germline CDR1 is MDHEN and CDR2 is SYDVKM. This CDR3 has 13 residues. V lost 6 bases and J lost 5, with 11 bases in between. Study-wide results and caveats: Tumoral mutation counts were tracked by counts of expanded intratumoral alpha and beta TCRs.

TCRdb recomputed calls from the 5' RACE reads with MiXCR, one row per CDR3 protein. The sample gives over a thousand distinct CDR3 sequences, around 29% of which show up once; roughly 12% is in the top ten. Specified time point: sample taken at primary tumor resection. With respect to this clonotype: Its cognate antigen is unknown. For a library built for alpha chains, this beta chain is a stray read; little rests on its size.

The receptor's source is a male donor with early-stage non-small cell lung cancer. The specimen comprised lung tumor tissue, sampled at surgery. The chain recombines TRBV28 with TRBJ2-4; D not resolved. CDR3 sequence: CASRTSNENIQYF. Here the CDR3 DNA reads TGTGCCAGCAGGACGAGTAATGAAAACATTCAGTACTTC.